Listed below are T cell receptor beta chains from one sample, sequenced in a study of identical twins. TCRdb re-analysed the 5' RACE reads in MiXCR, keeping a single row per CDR3 protein. The data show approximately 620,000 distinct CDR3 sequences, with around 8.3% seen just once and 0.98% held by the top ten. These sequences were also reported in another study, on yellow fever vaccine responses in identical twins.

The source material was PBMCs. The origin of the receptors is a woman younger than 35 in good health. Both conserved end residues are part of each CDR3. Fields, in order: D gene, clone size, J gene, V gene, CDR3 DNA, CDR3 protein. The D gene is left open where the match is weak. Part of the rows lack a size; the others show once, few, many or a class for expanded clones.

TRBD1,NA,TRBJ1-2,TRBV29-1,TGCAGCGTTGACACAGGGGGAAACTATGGCTACACCTTC,CSVDTGGNYGYTF
TRBD1,NA,TRBJ2-1,TRBV29-1,TGCAGCGTTGACGGGACAGGCACTGAGCAGTTCTTC,CSVDGTGTEQFF
NA,many,TRBJ2-6,TRBV7-8,TGTGCCAGCAAGTTTTTAGGAGCGGCCAACGTCCTGACTTTC,CASKFLGAANVLTF
NA,NA,TRBJ2-2,TRBV27,TGTGCCAGCGCTCCGCCCGTGGGGAGCACCGGGGAGCTGTTTTTT,CASAPPVGSTGELFF
TRBD1,many,TRBJ2-3,TRBV24-1,TGTGCCACCAGTGAGGGACAGGGGCTCACAGATACGCAGTATTTT,CATSEGQGLTDTQYF
NA,few,TRBJ1-5,TRBV6-5,TGTGCCAGCAGGCAGGGTAGTCAGCCCCAGCATTTT,CASRQGSQPQHF
NA,NA,TRBJ2-3,TRBV7-2,TGTGCCAGCATCCCCGGACTCAGCACAGATACGCAGTATTTT,CASIPGLSTDTQYF
TRBD2,few,TRBJ2-3,TRBV20-1,TGCAGTGCTAGGCGACTAGCAAGTAGCACAGATACGCAGTATTTT,CSARRLASSTDTQYF
NA,few,TRBJ2-5,TRBV4-1,TGCGCCAGCAGCCAAGTTCTCGGGGTCAAGGAGACCCAGTACTTC,CASSQVLGVKETQYF
NA,many,TRBJ2-1,TRBV5-1,TGCGCCAGCAGCCGTGACGCATACAATGAGCAGTTCTTC,CASSRDAYNEQFF
NA,NA,TRBJ2-2,TRBV6-5,TGTGCCAGCAGTTACTCGCACGGGACTCCCCAAAACACCGGGGAGCTGTTTTTT,CASSYSHGTPQNTGELFF
TRBD1,once,TRBJ2-1,TRBV24-1,TGTGCCACCCAATTGGACAGGGGGCTAGGGAGGGACAATGAGCAGTTCTTC,CATQLDRGLGRDNEQFF
NA,NA,TRBJ2-7,TRBV12-3/TRBV12-4,TGTGCCAGCAGTTTAGATGCCCTGGGGGGGGCGGATTACGAGCAGTACTTC,CASSLDALGGADYEQYF
NA,many,TRBJ2-3,TRBV5-1,TGTGCCAGCAGTGGAAACACAGATACGCAGTATTTT,CASSGNTDTQYF
NA,NA,TRBJ1-3,TRBV5-1,TGCGCCAGCAGCTTTGATGGGACAACTGGAAACACCATATATTTT,CASSFDGTTGNTIYF
TRBD2,NA,TRBJ2-5,TRBV10-3,TGTGCCACCACTGAGCGGGGCCCTAACCAAGAGACCCAGTACTTC,CATTERGPNQETQYF
TRBD2,NA,TRBJ2-3,TRBV6-2/TRBV6-3,TGTGCCAGCAGTCCTCGGACTAGCGGGAGATCGGGGGGGCAGTATACGCAGTATTTT,CASSPRTSGRSGGQYTQYF
TRBD1,few,TRBJ2-1,TRBV7-9,TGTGCCAGCAGCTTTAGACCGGGACAGGGGAACAATGAGCAGTTCTTC,CASSFRPGQGNNEQFF
NA,few,TRBJ1-2,TRBV12-3/TRBV12-4,TGTGCCAGCAGTTTACGTCAGACAAACTATGGCTACACCTTC,CASSLRQTNYGYTF
NA,many,TRBJ1-1,TRBV7-2,TGTGCCAGCAGCTTACTCGGGACGATCACTGAAGCTTTCTTT,CASSLLGTITEAFF
TRBD2,many,TRBJ2-1,TRBV10-3,TGTGCCATCAGTGAGACCGTTAGCGGGGGGGCGGGTGAGCAGTTCTTC,CAISETVSGGAGEQFF
NA,NA,TRBJ2-3,TRBV11-2,TGTGCCAGCAGCTTACTCACCCCGGGGCAGGATACGCAGTATTTT,CASSLLTPGQDTQYF
TRBD1,NA,TRBJ2-7,TRBV6-1,TGTGCCAGCACCCCCGGGACAGCTATTTACGAGCAGTACTTC,CASTPGTAIYEQYF
TRBD1,few,TRBJ2-2,TRBV20-1,TGCTCCGGACAGGGGGCTATCGGGGAGCTGTTTTTT,CSGQGAIGELFF
TRBD1,NA,TRBJ1-2,TRBV7-2,TGTGCCAGCAGCTTAGTAATGGGACAGGGCGGCTATGGCTACACCTTC,CASSLVMGQGGYGYTF
TRBD1,many,TRBJ2-1,TRBV12-3/TRBV12-4,TGTGCCAGCAGTCCCGGGACAGGGGCGCCCAATGAGCAGTTCTTC,CASSPGTGAPNEQFF
NA,NA,TRBJ2-7,TRBV7-6,TGTGCCAGCAGTGAGGACGGGGTAGACTACGAGCAGTACTTC,CASSEDGVDYEQYF
NA,NA,TRBJ2-5,TRBV7-2,TGTGCCAGCAGCTTAGGGGGCATAGAAGAGACCCAGTACTTC,CASSLGGIEETQYF
TRBD1,NA,TRBJ2-3,TRBV7-2,TGTGCCAGCAGCTTATCGACAGGGGGGGATACGCAGTATTTT,CASSLSTGGDTQYF
NA,many,TRBJ1-1,TRBV15,TGTGCCACCAGCAGAGGGGGGCTTGGAGGGCATCTGAACACTGAAGCTTTCTTT,CATSRGGLGGHLNTEAFF
NA,NA,TRBJ2-1,TRBV5-1,TGCGCCAGCCGGCCGGGGGTCCATGAGCAGTTCTTC,CASRPGVHEQFF